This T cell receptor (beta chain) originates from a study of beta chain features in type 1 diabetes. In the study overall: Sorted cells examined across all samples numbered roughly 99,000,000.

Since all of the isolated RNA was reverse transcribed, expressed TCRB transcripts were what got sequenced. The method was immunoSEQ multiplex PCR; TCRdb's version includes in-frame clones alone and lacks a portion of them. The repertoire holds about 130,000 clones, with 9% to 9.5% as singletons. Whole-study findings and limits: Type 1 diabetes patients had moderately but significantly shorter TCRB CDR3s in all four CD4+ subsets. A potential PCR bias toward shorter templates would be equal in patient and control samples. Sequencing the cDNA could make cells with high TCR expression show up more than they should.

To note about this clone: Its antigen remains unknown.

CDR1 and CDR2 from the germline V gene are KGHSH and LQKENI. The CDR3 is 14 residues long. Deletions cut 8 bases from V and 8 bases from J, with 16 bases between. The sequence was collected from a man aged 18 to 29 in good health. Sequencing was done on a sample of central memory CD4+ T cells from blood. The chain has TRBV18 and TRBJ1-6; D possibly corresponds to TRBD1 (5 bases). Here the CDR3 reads CASNGGGTDSPLHF. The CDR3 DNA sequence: TGTGCCAGCAATGGGGGAGGTACCGATTCACCCCTCCACTTT.